The subject of this entry is one T cell receptor beta chain. This entry is derived from a study of blood T cell repertoires in COVID-19. Across the study: The samples span acute and convalescent COVID-19 from the United States, Italy and Spain. Nucleic acid was either cDNA or gDNA, and it came from T cells, B-cell-depleted T cells, or PBMCs.

This CDR3 is built from 15 residues. Looked up from germline, CDR1 is KGHSH and CDR2 is LQKENI. The trim removed 3 bases at V and 4 bases at J, leaving 8 bases unmatched. In the original analysis: Amplified reference gene primers provided the basis for estimating nucleated cell counts. Sequencing used immunoSEQ multiplex PCR; TCRdb keeps in-frame clones, though not all of them. Clone size and the V and J calls come from that table; the DNA yielded D and trimming. The sample carries roughly 250,000 clones, roughly 84% recorded once. The J gene is TRBJ2-7, the V gene TRBV18; 8 bases are a match to TRBD1. The specimen was peripheral blood. The sequence was collected from a woman aged 40 to 55 who had recovered from COVID-19. CDR3 nucleotide sequence: TGTGCCAGCTCACCGGTGACAGGGGTTCTATACGAGCAGTACTTC. This sequence encodes CASSPVTGVLYEQYF.